This is a list of T cell receptor beta chains from one sample in a study of cytomegalovirus exposure and HLA in healthy donors. Produced via immunoSEQ multiplex PCR; TCRdb's table is partial and in-frame only. The table shows 150,000 to 250,000 clones, with 79% occurring only once. Sequencing was done on a sample of PBMCs. These receptors were taken from a girl under 18 in good health and CMV-seropositive. Both conserved end residues are part of each CDR3. A D gene is named only where the DNA matches it firmly. Clone size is given for some rows only: seen once, a few or many times, or a class if the clone is expanded.

d_gene	abundance	v_gene	j_gene	CDR3aa	CDR3nt
NA	NA	TRBV19	TRBJ2-4	CASSGEDSLQNIQYF	TGTGCCAGTAGTGGAGAGGACAGCCTCCAAAACATTCAGTACTTC
NA	NA	TRBV6-5	TRBJ2-5	CASSYSTGRETQYF	TGTGCCAGCAGTTACTCGACAGGCAGGGAGACCCAGTACTTC
NA	NA	TRBV5-1	TRBJ1-2	CASSSGARFYGYTF	TGCGCCAGCAGCAGCGGTGCCAGGTTCTATGGCTACACCTTC
NA	NA	TRBV5-1	TRBJ2-1	CASSLGQNYNEQFF	TGCGCCAGCAGCTTAGGACAGAACTACAATGAGCAGTTCTTC
TRBD1	NA	TRBV6-5	TRBJ2-7	CASRRTGILYEQYF	TGTGCCAGCAGGCGGACAGGGATCCTTTACGAGCAGTACTTC
NA	NA	TRBV5-1	TRBJ2-3	CASRQSGADTQYF	TGCGCCAGCAGACAGTCGGGGGCAGATACGCAGTATTTT
NA	NA	TRBV30	TRBJ2-7	CAWGMGGSYEQYF	TGTGCCTGGGGAATGGGGGGATCCTACGAGCAGTACTTC
NA	once	TRBV10-2	TRBJ2-1	CASSEGGGYNEQFF	TGCGCCAGCAGTGAAGGGGGGGGATACAATGAGCAGTTCTTC
NA	NA	TRBV29-1	TRBJ1-1	CSGGETEAFF	TGCAGCGGGGGGGAAACTGAAGCTTTCTTT
TRBD2	NA	TRBV13	TRBJ2-3	CASSSLGLAGGLQDTQYF	TGTGCCAGCAGCAGCCTAGGACTAGCGGGGGGTTTGCAGGATACGCAGTATTTT
NA	few	TRBV10-1	TRBJ1-5	CASSESTGQPQHF	TGCGCCAGCAGTGAGTCGACGGGTCAGCCCCAGCATTTT
NA	NA	TRBV4-1	TRBJ1-3	CASSLSGGNTIYF	TGCGCCAGCAGCCTCTCAGGTGGAAACACCATATATTTT
NA	NA	TRBV5-1	TRBJ1-1	CASSLGQGSTEAFF	TGCGCCAGCAGCTTGGGGCAGGGAAGCACTGAAGCTTTCTTT
TRBD2	NA	TRBV7-2	TRBJ2-7	CASSLAPGGSEQYF	TGTGCCAGCAGCTTAGCGCCGGGGGGTAGCGAGCAGTACTTC
TRBD1	NA	TRBV10-3	TRBJ1-5	CAISDTLQGASNQPQHF	TGTGCCATCAGTGATACACTACAGGGGGCTAGCAATCAGCCCCAGCATTTT
NA	once	TRBV7-2	TRBJ2-7	CASSLIRAYEQYF	TGTGCCAGCAGCTTAATTCGGGCCTACGAGCAGTACTTC
NA	NA	TRBV6-1	TRBJ1-5	CATHVSGRQDQPQHF	TGTGCCACCCACGTATCGGGGAGGCAGGATCAGCCCCAGCATTTT
NA	NA	TRBV6-5	TRBJ1-1	CASSYSLGRVEAFF	TGTGCCAGCAGTTACTCGTTAGGGAGAGTTGAAGCTTTCTTT
TRBD2	NA	TRBV13	TRBJ2-3	CASSFGLAGVTSTDTQYF	TGTGCCAGCAGCTTTGGACTAGCGGGGGTCACTAGCACAGATACGCAGTATTTT
NA	NA	TRBV27	TRBJ1-1	CASSARVGGTEAFF	TGTGCCAGCAGTGCTAGGGTAGGGGGCACTGAAGCTTTCTTT
NA	once	TRBV18	TRBJ1-2	CASSPPSGVNGYTF	TGTGCCAGCTCACCCCCCAGCGGGGTTAATGGCTACACCTTC
TRBD2	NA	TRBV13	TRBJ2-2	CASSKPGGKAGELFF	TGTGCCAGCAGCAAACCGGGGGGGAAAGCCGGGGAGCTGTTTTTT
TRBD1	NA	TRBV27	TRBJ1-6	CASSFRDRVSPLHF	TGTGCCAGCAGTTTTCGCGACAGGGTGTCACCCCTCCACTTT
TRBD1	NA	TRBV18	TRBJ1-5	CASSPLAGTGNQPQHF	TGTGCCAGCTCACCATTAGCCGGGACAGGGAATCAGCCCCAGCATTTT
TRBD2	NA	TRBV11-3	TRBJ2-1	CASSTSGTNEQFF	TGTGCCAGCAGCACCAGCGGGACGAATGAGCAGTTCTTC